These T cell receptor beta chains were read from a single sample in a study of blood T cell repertoires in COVID-19. TCRdb's table, derived via immunoSEQ multiplex PCR, lists solely in-frame clones and lacks some. The data contain 300,000 or so clones, around 88% of them singletons. Sequenced sample: peripheral blood. These receptors came from a woman in her fifties or sixties with acute or convalescent COVID-19. CDR3s leave out the opening cysteine and the closing phenylalanine or tryptophan. Clone size is stated in some rows and not others, as once, few, many or a class when expanded.

v_call: TRBV5-4
clone_size: NA
cdr3_aa: ASSLGAQGEGYT

v_call: TRBV3-1/TRBV3-2
clone_size: NA
cdr3_aa: ASSQQGWETQY

v_call: TRBV7-8
clone_size: NA
cdr3_aa: ASSPYYSRASTDTQY

v_call: TRBV28
clone_size: NA
cdr3_aa: ASQDRTGVTNTEAF

v_call: TRBV5-1
clone_size: NA
cdr3_aa: ASSLGAGSNTGELF

v_call: TRBV5-1
clone_size: NA
cdr3_aa: ASSFWAPTEAF

v_call: TRBV19
clone_size: NA
cdr3_aa: ASSETATNEKLF

v_call: TRBV28
clone_size: once
cdr3_aa: ASNLGGSYEQY

v_call: TRBV12-3/TRBV12-4
clone_size: NA
cdr3_aa: ASSQIGGETQY

v_call: TRBV4-3
clone_size: NA
cdr3_aa: ASSQVGADYGYT

v_call: TRBV28
clone_size: few
cdr3_aa: ASSVAGEAKKQY

v_call: TRBV19
clone_size: NA
cdr3_aa: ASSPGQGTQPQH

v_call: TRBV2
clone_size: NA
cdr3_aa: ASRGRTGEEAF

v_call: TRBV6-1
clone_size: few
cdr3_aa: ASSDRGIQPQH

v_call: TRBV5-1
clone_size: NA
cdr3_aa: ASSLEGTVPDTIY

v_call: TRBV11-1
clone_size: NA
cdr3_aa: ASSLETGGADTQY

v_call: TRBV12-1
clone_size: NA
cdr3_aa: ASSSQGARGNGYT

v_call: TRBV19
clone_size: NA
cdr3_aa: ASSIQQGGSYGYT

v_call: TRBV6-1
clone_size: NA
cdr3_aa: ASSEPGGGISYT

v_call: TRBV2
clone_size: NA
cdr3_aa: AARDRVFADTQY

v_call: TRBV5-4
clone_size: NA
cdr3_aa: ASSLGAVPNSPLH

v_call: TRBV9
clone_size: NA
cdr3_aa: ASSPLGGGSYSYEQY

v_call: TRBV28
clone_size: NA
cdr3_aa: ASKQHRDTEAF

v_call: TRBV4-1
clone_size: NA
cdr3_aa: ASSQGLNYGYT

v_call: TRBV2
clone_size: NA
cdr3_aa: ASSGRDTRETQY

v_call: TRBV30
clone_size: NA
cdr3_aa: AWSVGQGYEQY

v_call: TRBV5-1
clone_size: NA
cdr3_aa: ASSLGQGGLNQPQH

v_call: TRBV5-1
clone_size: NA
cdr3_aa: ASRQASSGNTIY